This passage covers 15 T cell receptor beta chains from one sample sequenced in a study of response to subunit inactivated influenza vaccine. TCRdb independently ran MiXCR on the RT-PCR reads; one entry per CDR3 protein. The table has a few hundred thousand distinct CDR3 sequences, 21% seen once. The specimen comprised PBMCs from blood, sampled approximately 20 months after vaccination. Every receptor here comes from a man between 50 and 75 years old who received an inactivated influenza vaccine.

This clonotype has only a few counts. V is TRBV20-1 and J is TRBJ1-2; D is unresolved. Germline V gives CDR1 DFQATT, CDR2 SNEGSKA (reference sequence). V was shortened by 4 bases and J by 1 base, with 4 bases between the two germline ends. This CDR3 comprises 11 residues. CDR3 protein: CSANNNYGYTF. The CDR3 region has the DNA TGCAGTGCTAACAATAACTATGGCTACACCTTC.

This chain uses TRBV4-2 with TRBJ1-2; 8 nucleotides agree with TRBD1. Per germline, CDR1 LGHNA and CDR2 YNFKEQ. The junction had 4 bases not matched to a gene; V was cut back by 0 bases and J by 7 bases. The CDR3 length is 14 residues. CDR3 DNA sequence: TGTGCCAGCAGCCAAGACCCAGGGGGCGGTGGCTACACCTTC. This encodes CASSQDPGGGGYTF.

This CDR3 reads CSAENGQGRSYEQYF. CDR3 nucleotides: TGCAGTGCAGAAAACGGACAGGGACGCTCCTACGAGCAGTACTTC. V and J are TRBV20-1 and TRBJ2-7; TRBD1 aligns across 8 bases. Germline assignment: CDR1 DFQATT and CDR2 SNEGSKA (reference sequence). The junction had 10 bases not matched to a gene; V was cut back by 6 bases and J by 0 bases. This CDR3 has 15 amino acids.

This clonotype was counted a few times. This rearrangement joins TRBV20-1 to TRBJ2-3, with 7 nucleotides matching TRBD2. V shed 2 bases and J 6 bases; nucleotides not matched to a gene: 8. The CDR3 sequence is 14 residues long. Germline CDR1 is DFQATT and CDR2 is SNEGSKA (reference sequence). The CDR3 coding sequence is TGCAGTGCTAGAACCTCGGGAGGACCGGATACGCAGTATTTT. Its protein product is CSARTSGGPDTQYF.

This clonotype was recorded at least ten times. The genes are TRBV12-3 or TRBV12-4 and TRBJ1-2; possible D gene TRBD1, 6 bases. V lost 6 bases to trimming and J lost 8 bases, with 16 bases between them. There are 13 residues in the CDR3. The CDR3, as DNA: TGTGCCAGCAGAGAACAGGGAGTTCAAGGCTACACCTTC. Encoded protein: CASREQGVQGYTF.

For the CDR3, the DNA is TGTGCCAGCAGCCGAGAGGGGCCTAACACCGGGGAGCTGTTTTTT. Protein sequence: CASSREGPNTGELFF. J is TRBJ2-2 and V is TRBV7-7; D could derive from TRBD1 or TRBD2 (5 bases each). The V end was cut by 5 bases, the J end by 2 bases, with 12 bases between. Germline CDR1 and CDR2: SSHAT and FNYEAQ (reference sequence). The CDR3 totals 15 residues.

This chain connects TRBV18 to TRBJ1-5, with a tentative D call TRBD1 (5 bases). In germline, CDR1 is KGHSH, CDR2 LQKENI. This CDR3 region has 15 residues. Trimming cost V 5 bases and J 3 bases, with 14 bases left between them. As DNA, the CDR3 is TGTGCCAGCTCAAGGCAAGAGGGGCACAATCAGCCCCAGCATTTT. Translating gives CASSRQEGHNQPQHF.

The V gene is TRBV5-5, the J gene TRBJ2-5; 9 bases are a match to TRBD1. The CDR3 extends over 16 amino acids. V dropped 1 base and J dropped 4; count of bases not matched to a gene: 8. The V gene's germline CDR1 is SGHKS and CDR2 YYEKEE (reference sequence). CDR3 residues: CASSLLGQGLGETQYF. Written as DNA, the CDR3 is TGTGCCAGCAGCTTGTTGGGACAGGGTTTGGGAGAGACCCAGTACTTC.

This clonotype has only a few counts. V gene TRBV12-3 or TRBV12-4 combines with J gene TRBJ1-5, with TRBD1 identical over 7 bases. This CDR3 contains 16 residues. The V gene end was trimmed by 6 bases and the J gene end by 1 base; junction bases not matched to a gene: 9. The CDR3 sequence is CASRTGAGGSNQPQHF. The CDR3 nucleotides read TGTGCCAGCAGAACAGGGGCGGGGGGAAGCAATCAGCCCCAGCATTTT.

This clonotype has only a few counts. The V call is TRBV6-2 or TRBV6-3, the J call TRBJ2-7, with 10 bases that match TRBD1. The CDR3 loop spans 12 amino acids. Trimming at V came to 3 bases and at J to 12 bases, leaving 5 bases not matched to a gene. Per germline, CDR1 MNHEY and CDR2 SVGEGT. The CDR3 protein is CASSYLGQGMYF. Written as DNA, the CDR3 is TGTGCCAGCAGTTATCTGGGACAGGGGATGTACTTC.

This clonotype was observed a few times. The gene calls are TRBV12-3 or TRBV12-4 and TRBJ2-5; 10 bases match TRBD1. This CDR3 spans 14 amino acids. J lost 3 bases, V lost 6 bases, and 4 bases had no gene match. CDR3 sequence (DNA): TGTGCCAGCAGACTAGGGACAGGGGAAGAGACCCAGTACTTC. This translates into CASRLGTGEETQYF.

The genes are TRBV9 and TRBJ1-2; D call uncertain. CDR1 and CDR2 (germline): SGDLS, YYNGEE. Trimming removed 4 bases at V and 5 bases at J, with 15 bases between. CDR3 size: 14 residues. The CDR3 nucleotides are TGTGCCAGCAGCCCCGACTTACGGGGTTATGGCTACACCTTC. Protein: CASSPDLRGYGYTF.

The J gene is TRBJ2-7, the V gene TRBV6-1; 7 nucleotides align to TRBD1. The CDR3 is 14 residues long. Germline V gene data show CDR1 as MNHNS and CDR2 as SASEGT. Unmatched junction bases numbered 10, after V lost 7 bases and J lost 4 bases. The CDR3 region has the DNA TGTGCCAGCAAGTGGCGACAGGGAGCGTACGAGCAGTACTTC. This gives the protein CASKWRQGAYEQYF.

At least ten counts were recorded for this clonotype. The CDR3 DNA reads TGTGCCAGCAGTTCGACAGAGTCCAGGTCAGAGACTAGCCCTCTCAATGAGCAGTTCTTC. It yields the protein CASSSTESRSETSPLNEQFF. V gene TRBV7-9 combines with J gene TRBJ2-1; 7 bases are a match to TRBD2. V shed 6 bases, J shed 6 bases, and the junction held 26 bases outside the gene matches. Germline loops: CDR1 SEHNR, CDR2 FQNEAQ (reference sequence). This CDR3 is 20 amino acids long.

This clonotype occurred a few times. The chain is built from TRBV20-1 and TRBJ1-1; D is perhaps TRBD1 (6 bases). Per germline, CDR1 DFQATT and CDR2 SNEGSKA (reference sequence). The length of the CDR3 is 16 residues. Trimming pared 2 bases from V and 0 bases from J, leaving 16 bases between. CDR3 sequence: CSARLGGPSLNTEAFF. CDR3 sequence (DNA): TGCAGTGCTAGATTGGGGGGCCCATCTCTGAACACTGAAGCTTTCTTT.